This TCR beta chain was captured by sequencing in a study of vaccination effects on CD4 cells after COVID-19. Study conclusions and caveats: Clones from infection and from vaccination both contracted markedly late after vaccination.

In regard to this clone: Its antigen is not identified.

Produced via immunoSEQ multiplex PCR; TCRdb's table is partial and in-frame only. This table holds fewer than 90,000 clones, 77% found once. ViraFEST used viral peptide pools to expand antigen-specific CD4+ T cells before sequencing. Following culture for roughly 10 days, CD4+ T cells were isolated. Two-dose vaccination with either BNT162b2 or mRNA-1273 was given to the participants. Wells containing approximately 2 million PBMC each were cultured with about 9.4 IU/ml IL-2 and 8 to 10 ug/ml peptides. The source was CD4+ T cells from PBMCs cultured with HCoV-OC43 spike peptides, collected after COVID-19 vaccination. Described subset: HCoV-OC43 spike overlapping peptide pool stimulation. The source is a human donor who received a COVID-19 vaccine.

The CDR3 here is CASSYGRGSNQPQHF. CDR3 in DNA: TGTGCCAGCAGTTACGGACGCGGAAGCAATCAGCCCCAGCATTTT. This rearrangement joins TRBV6-2 or TRBV6-3 to TRBJ1-5; D is unresolved. This CDR3 spans 15 amino acids. The V end was cut by 2 bases, the J end by 1 base, with 9 bases between. The germline V gene encodes CDR1 MNHEY and CDR2 SVGEGT.